This T cell receptor (beta chain) was retrieved from a study of shared clonotypes between healthy human individuals. Study-wide results and caveats: With several donors compared, approximately 5.5% of naive CD4 clonotypes were shared.

For this clone: The antigen is not known.

Cells designated naive CD8 were CD45RO-negative and were positively selected for CCR7, with terminally differentiated effector memory CD45RA+ cells excluded. CDR3 size: 12 residues. Germline trimming cut 6 bases from V and 7 bases from J; bases unmatched to any gene: 6. The germline V gene has CDR1 KGHSH and CDR2 LQKENI. Across several immunoSEQ plates, the genomic DNA of each subset was split evenly. Method: immunoSEQ multiplex PCR; TCRdb's copy keeps in-frame clones and lacks some. The sample lists about 820,000 clones, 80% to 95% occurring once. Sequences were obtained from naive CD8+ T cells sorted from blood. This sequence was found in a young man in good health. The chain carries TRBV18 and TRBJ2-7, with TRBD1 matching over 7 bases. CDR3 sequence reads: CASSPTGREQYF. The CDR3 nucleotides are TGTGCCAGCTCCCCGACAGGGAGAGAGCAGTACTTC.